The following is a T cell receptor beta chain sequence with its context. No antigen is known for it. Using its own MiXCR run on the reads, TCRdb lists one record per CDR3 protein. The sample has 90,000 to 130,000 distinct CDR3 sequences, around 10% seen once; the top ten hold roughly 29%. The record originates from a study of T cell repertoires in cytomegalovirus infection. Study in general: From public TCR beta signatures came an indication of both CMV infection and matching HLA type. Findings and limits, study-wide: There were HLA-C-restricted CMV-specific TCR beta clonotypes dominating the ex vivo response. Cumulative public TCR beta family frequency identified CMV carriers with the relevant HLA.

CDR3 size: 14 residues. Looked up from germline, CDR1 is MGHRA and CDR2 is YSYEKL. The J segment lost 1 base and the V segment lost 5 bases, leaving 5 bases of the junction unmatched. The origin of this receptor is a human donor in good health (CMV status not recorded). Some clones in this sample may be carry-over from other donors' samples. V usage is TRBV4-1 and J usage is TRBJ2-7, with 7 bases matching TRBD1. What was sequenced was PBMCs, sequenced either directly or after in vitro stimulation (not recorded which). The CDR3 nucleotides read TGCGCCAGCAGCTCACCGGGACAGTCCTACGAGCAGTACTTC. As protein: CASSSPGQSYEQYF.